The 32 T cell receptor beta chains below all came from one sample that was sequenced in a study of blood T cell repertoires in COVID-19. TCRdb keeps only in-frame clones here, not all; method: immunoSEQ multiplex PCR. There are some 120,000 clones in the sample; roughly four fifths occur only once, and over 15% lies in the top ten. Source material: PBMCs or T cells enriched from blood (not recorded which). The receptors shown here come from a man aged 25-40 years who had recovered from COVID-19.

The rearrangement uses TRBV5-5 and TRBJ1-3; TRBD1 is a possible D gene (6 bases). The germline CDR1 and CDR2 sequences are SGHKS and YYEKEE (reference sequence). V was trimmed by 5 bases and J by 7 bases, leaving 16 bases between them. CDR3 length: 14 residues. The CDR3 nucleotides read TGTGCCAGCAGTCCGACAGGATTTCTCAACACCATATATTTT. It codes for CASSPTGFLNTIYF.

The chain has TRBV2 and TRBJ2-1; no reliable D call. Germline V gene lookup returns CDR1 SNHLY and CDR2 FYNNEI. Between the trimmed V and J ends, which lost 6 bases and 3 bases, there was a span of 12 bases. This CDR3 region has 14 residues. The CDR3 DNA is TGTGCCAGCAGCGGCAGAGGATACTACAATGAGCAGTTCTTC. As protein: CASSGRGYYNEQFF.

The rearrangement uses TRBV2 and TRBJ2-3; 8 bases fit TRBD1. Germline values: CDR1 SNHLY, CDR2 FYNNEI. J lost 2 bases, V lost 7 bases, and 5 bases had no gene match. The CDR3 spans 14 residues. Here the CDR3 reads CASTDRGDTDTQYF. The DNA for the CDR3 is TGTGCCAGCACCGACAGGGGAGACACAGATACGCAGTATTTT.

The V and J genes are TRBV27 and TRBJ2-5; D is undetermined. From germline, CDR1 is MNHEY and CDR2 SMNVEV (reference sequence). The CDR3 loop spans 14 amino acids. V lost 5 bases to trimming and J lost 1 base, with 11 bases between them. CDR3 amino acids: CASSRYHLQETQYF. For the CDR3, the DNA is TGTGCCAGCAGTCGGTACCACCTCCAAGAGACCCAGTACTTC.

Here the CDR3 DNA reads TGTGCCAGCAGTCAACGGACTGGACCACGTAATCAGCCCCAGCATTTT. It specifies CASSQRTGPRNQPQHF. V usage is TRBV6-2 or TRBV6-3 and J usage is TRBJ1-5; no definite D call. This CDR3 is built from 16 residues. Trimming shortened V by 5 bases and J by 4 bases, and 18 bases separated the two germline ends. Germline loops: CDR1 MNHEY, CDR2 SVGEGT.

The J gene is TRBJ1-2, the V gene TRBV3-1 (or the pseudogene TRBV3-2); D might be TRBD1 (5 bases). Trimming pared 1 base from V and 4 bases from J, leaving 16 bases between. Germline assignment: CDR1 LGHDT and CDR2 YNNKEL (reference sequence). CDR3 size: 16 residues. The CDR3 DNA follows: TGTGCCAGCAGCCAAGGGGGGGGAGGGCTCCTCTATGGCTACACCTTC. Residues: CASSQGGGGLLYGYTF.

The rearrangement links TRBV30 to TRBJ1-1, with D uncertain. V gave up 3 bases and J gave up 0 bases, with 11 bases separating them. Germline CDR1 is GTSNPN and CDR2 is SVGIG (reference sequence). The CDR3 loop spans 14 amino acids. This CDR3 reads CAWSTEGLNTEAFF. The CDR3, as DNA: TGTGCCTGGAGCACGGAGGGTTTGAACACTGAAGCTTTCTTT. Full variable domain (missing parts from reference TRBV30 and TRBJ1-1): SQTIHQWPATLVQPVGSPLSLECTVEGTSNPNLYWYRQAAGRGLQLLFYSVGIGQISSEVPQNLSASRPQDRQFILSSKKLLLSDSGFYLCAWSTEGLNTEAFFGQGTRLTVV.

The V gene is TRBV9, the J gene TRBJ1-2, with TRBD1 identical over 7 bases. CDR1 is SGDLS and CDR2 is YYNGEE in the germline V gene. V lost 0 bases and J lost 5; bases outside the gene matches: 7. CDR3 length: 15 residues. The CDR3 is CASSVDPGQRYGYTF. In DNA form, the CDR3 reads TGTGCCAGCAGCGTAGACCCGGGACAGAGATATGGCTACACCTTC.

This chain uses TRBV7-9 with TRBJ1-5; 8 nucleotides align to TRBD1. V lost 6 bases and J lost 4; bases outside the gene matches: 8. The CDR3 has 15 residues. CDR1 is SEHNR and CDR2 is FQNEAQ in the germline V gene (reference sequence). The CDR3 here is CASSRTTGENQPQHF. DNA for the CDR3: TGTGCCAGCAGTAGAACGACAGGGGAGAATCAGCCCCAGCATTTT. Combining the CDR3 with reference TRBV7-9 and TRBJ1-5 gives the whole variable domain DTGVSQNPRHKITKRGQNVTFRCDPISEHNRLYWYRQTLGQGPEFLTYFQNEAQLEKSRLLSDRFSAERPKGSFSTLEIQRTEQGDSAMYLCASSRTTGENQPQHFGDGTRLSIL.

Only a few counts were recorded for this clone. The CDR3 region has the DNA TGTGCCAGCAGACTGACAGGGGTGTCTGAAGCTTTCTTT. Translation gives CASRLTGVSEAFF. This chain joins TRBV5-6 and TRBJ1-1; 8 nucleotides align to TRBD1. CDR1 and CDR2 from the germline V gene are SGHDT and YYEEEE. This CDR3 is built from 13 residues. V trimming: 5 bases; J trimming: 6 bases; junction bases outside the gene matches: 6.

The V call is TRBV27, the J call TRBJ1-6; no clear D. This CDR3 contains 15 residues. V shed 2 bases and J shed 7 bases, with 12 bases lying between them. CDR1 is MNHEY, CDR2 SMNVEV, per germline (reference sequence). The CDR3 nucleotides read TGTGCCAGCAGTTTAACACTACCGCCGAATTCACCCCTCCACTTT. Translating gives CASSLTLPPNSPLHF.

CDR3 sequence reads: CATSDFIEAKDNEQFF. In nucleotides, the CDR3 is TGTGCCACCAGTGATTTTATCGAAGCCAAAGACAATGAGCAGTTCTTC. V usage is TRBV24-1 and J usage is TRBJ2-1; no definite D call. This CDR3 comprises 16 residues. Trimming took 1 base from V and 5 from J, leaving 14 bases between them. Looked up from germline, CDR1 is KGHDR and CDR2 is SFDVKD.

V usage is TRBV15 and J usage is TRBJ1-2; 9 bases agree with TRBD1. Germline-derived CDR1 and CDR2 are LNHNV and YYDKDF (reference sequence). This CDR3 comprises 15 residues. Trimming removed 4 bases from V and 2 bases from J; junction bases left unmatched: 5. The CDR3 sequence: CATSTDRGINYGYTF. The CDR3 coding sequence is TGTGCCACCAGCACTGACAGGGGGATAAACTATGGCTACACCTTC.

The J gene is TRBJ2-1, the V gene TRBV3-1 (or the pseudogene TRBV3-2); tentative D call: TRBD2 (6 bases). V was trimmed by 3 bases and J by 2 bases, leaving 11 bases between them. This CDR3 is 15 amino acids long. CDR1 LGHDT and CDR2 YNNKEL come from the germline V gene (reference sequence). CDR3 region: CASSHRRGTYNEQFF. CDR3 bases: TGTGCCAGCAGCCACCGGCGGGGTACCTACAATGAGCAGTTCTTC.

The rearrangement links TRBV7-3 to TRBJ2-1, with D possibly matching TRBD2 (7 bases). V was cut by 5 bases and J by 0 bases, with 14 bases left in between. Germline assignment: CDR1 SGHTA and CDR2 FQGTGA. The CDR3 totals 16 residues. Here the CDR3 reads CASSPTGGLSYNEQFF. As DNA, the CDR3 is TGTGCCAGCAGCCCGACGGGGGGCCTCTCCTACAATGAGCAGTTCTTC.

The chain employs TRBV19 and TRBJ1-5; 7 nucleotides align to TRBD1. Losses at the gene ends were 9 bases for V and 2 bases for J; bases not matched to a gene: 7. The CDR3 is made up of 14 amino acids. CDR1 LNHDA and CDR2 SQIVND come from the germline V gene (reference sequence). The CDR3 loop reads CASTTGSGNQPQHF. The CDR3 bases are TGTGCCAGCACGACAGGGTCCGGCAATCAGCCCCAGCATTTT.

This chain uses TRBV7-8 with TRBJ1-5; the D is unclear. Germline assignment: CDR1 SGHVS and CDR2 FQNEAQ. The CDR3 spans 13 residues. V gave up 4 bases and J gave up 3 bases, with 7 bases separating them. The CDR3 sequence: CASSWADNQPQHF. The CDR3 coding sequence is TGTGCCAGCAGCTGGGCAGACAATCAGCCCCAGCATTTT.

V is TRBV27 and J is TRBJ2-1; 7 bases fit TRBD2. With 4 bases clipped from V and 0 bases from J, the junction kept 3 bases outside the gene matches. Germline V lookup: CDR1 MNHEY, CDR2 SMNVEV (reference sequence). This CDR3 region has 15 residues. The CDR3 spells CASSSRGSSYNEQFF. CDR3 coding DNA: TGTGCCAGCAGTTCGCGGGGGAGCTCCTACAATGAGCAGTTCTTC.

The chain uses TRBV5-6 and TRBJ1-2; 8 nucleotides line up with TRBD1. This CDR3 is built from 16 residues. V was clipped by 1 base and J by 7 bases; unmatched bases: 12. Germline V CDR1 and CDR2: SGHDT, YYEEEE. The CDR3 here is CASSLILDREPSGYTF. CDR3 bases: TGTGCCAGCAGCTTGATCTTGGACAGGGAGCCCTCTGGCTACACCTTC.

The chain combines TRBV2 with TRBJ2-3; 8 bases are a match to TRBD2. The CDR3 contains 16 residues. Germline loops: CDR1 SNHLY, CDR2 FYNNEI. Losses at the gene ends were 5 bases for V and 3 bases for J; bases not matched to a gene: 10. The CDR3 here is CASSRRLAIGTDTQYF. CDR3 nucleotides: TGTGCCAGCAGTCGCAGACTAGCGATAGGGACAGATACGCAGTATTTT.

The J gene is TRBJ2-3, the V gene TRBV7-9; 8 nucleotides agree with TRBD1. With 2 bases clipped from V and 5 bases from J, the junction kept 6 bases outside the gene matches. CDR1 is SEHNR and CDR2 is FQNEAQ in the germline V gene (reference sequence). CDR3 length: 15 amino acids. DNA of the CDR3: TGTGCCAGCAGCTTACTACAGGGGGGTGTAGATACGCAGTATTTT. It translates to CASSLLQGGVDTQYF.

The chain links TRBV15 to TRBJ1-1, with D unclear. The CDR3 length is 14 residues. Germline V gene lookup returns CDR1 LNHNV and CDR2 YYDKDF (reference sequence). The V end was cut by 0 bases, the J end by 7 bases, with 12 bases between. Here the CDR3 reads CATSREGERFEAFF. The CDR3 DNA reads TGTGCCACCAGCAGAGAAGGAGAACGATTTGAAGCTTTCTTT. Full variable domain (outside the CDR3, taken from reference TRBV15 and TRBJ1-1): DAMVIQNPRYQVTQFGKPVTLSCSQTLNHNVMYWYQQKSSQAPKLLFHYYDKDFNNEADTPDNFQSRRPNTSFCFLDIRSPGLGDTAMYLCATSREGERFEAFFGQGTRLTVV.

This rearrangement joins TRBV19 to TRBJ2-5, with 10 bases that match TRBD1. The CDR3 is made up of 14 amino acids. CDR1 is LNHDA, CDR2 SQIVND, per germline (reference sequence). Trimming removed 5 bases from V and 5 bases from J; junction bases left unmatched: 5. CDR3 in DNA: TGTGCCAGTAGTCGGACAGGGGGTGTTGAGACCCAGTACTTC. Translation: CASSRTGGVETQYF.

This chain connects TRBV3-1 (or the pseudogene TRBV3-2) to TRBJ2-3; possible D gene TRBD1, 6 bases. Germline-derived CDR1 and CDR2 are LGHDT and YNNKEL (reference sequence). The CDR3 has 16 amino acids. With 3 bases removed from V and 1 base from J, the gap between germline ends came to 14 bases. The DNA for the CDR3 is TGTGCCAGCAGCCAGTACGTAGCAGGGGGCACAGATACGCAGTATTTT. Translation: CASSQYVAGGTDTQYF.

V is TRBV2 and J is TRBJ1-1; D is perhaps TRBD1 (6 bases). The CDR3 covers 12 residues. Per the germline V gene, CDR1 is SNHLY and CDR2 is FYNNEI. The CDR3 sequence: CASGGASIEAFF. The CDR3 DNA follows: TGTGCTTCGGGGGGGGCTTCTATTGAAGCTTTCTTT.

V is TRBV19 and J is TRBJ1-5, with TRBD1 matching over 8 bases. V dropped 3 bases and J dropped 4; count of bases not matched to a gene: 14. Germline CDR1 and CDR2: LNHDA and SQIVND (reference sequence). This CDR3 is 18 amino acids long. CDR3 coding DNA: TGTGCCAGTAGTATGCGGGGCCAGGGGGCGAGTAGGAATCAGCCCCAGCATTTT. Translation gives CASSMRGQGASRNQPQHF.

V gene TRBV28 combines with J gene TRBJ1-5; D uncertain. The CDR3 extends over 14 amino acids. Germline CDR1 is MDHEN and CDR2 is SYDVKM. V gave up 6 bases and J gave up 1 base, with 10 bases separating them. The CDR3: CASSPDWSNQPQHF. CDR3 nucleotide sequence: TGTGCCAGCAGCCCTGACTGGAGCAATCAGCCCCAGCATTTT.

The chain employs TRBV5-1 and TRBJ2-5; 11 bases map to TRBD2. This CDR3 has 19 amino acids. Per the germline V gene, CDR1 is SGHRS and CDR2 is YFSETQ. V lost 4 bases to trimming and J lost 7 bases; unmatched junction nucleotides: 21. The CDR3 here is CASSQPELTGTSGIGTQYF. For the CDR3, the DNA is TGCGCCAGCAGCCAGCCGGAGCTGACCGGGACTAGCGGCATTGGGACCCAGTACTTC.

This chain links TRBV12-3 or TRBV12-4 with TRBJ1-2; D unclear. Trimming shortened V by 0 bases and J by 3 bases, and 5 bases separated the two germline ends. The CDR3 totals 13 residues. The CDR3 coding sequence is TGTGCCAGCAGTTTAGCCGGGGACTATGGCTACACCTTC. It translates to CASSLAGDYGYTF.

This clone was seen only once. V gene TRBV18 combines with J gene TRBJ2-6; 8 bases are a match to TRBD1. The length of the CDR3 is 18 residues. Looked up from germline, CDR1 is KGHSH and CDR2 is LQKENI. The J segment lost 2 bases and the V segment lost 1 base, leaving 7 bases of the junction unmatched. The CDR3 nucleotides are TGTGCCAGCTCACCACGGACAGGGAGTCCAACTGGGGCCAACGTCCTGACTTTC. Protein product: CASSPRTGSPTGANVLTF.

This sequence joins TRBV12-3 or TRBV12-4 and TRBJ2-7, with D perhaps TRBD1 (6 bases). The CDR3 is made up of 12 amino acids. V gave up 5 bases and J gave up 10 bases, with 15 bases separating them. The CDR3 spells CASSPPLDRQYF. As DNA, the CDR3 is TGTGCCAGCAGTCCGCCTTTGGACAGACAGTACTTC.

Written as DNA, the CDR3 is TGTGCCAGCAGCCCGGGACAGGGAAATGAAAAACTGTTTTTT. This encodes CASSPGQGNEKLFF. This sequence joins TRBV7-9 and TRBJ1-4; TRBD1 agrees at 9 bases. The CDR3 is 14 amino acids. The V gene's germline CDR1 is SEHNR and CDR2 FQNEAQ (reference sequence). Trimming took 5 bases from V and 5 from J; bases not matched to a gene: 3. Variable domain in full (rest from reference TRBV7-9 and TRBJ1-4): DTGVSQNPRHKITKRGQNVTFRCDPISEHNRLYWYRQTLGQGPEFLTYFQNEAQLEKSRLLSDRFSAERPKGSFSTLEIQRTEQGDSAMYLCASSPGQGNEKLFFGSGTQLSVL.